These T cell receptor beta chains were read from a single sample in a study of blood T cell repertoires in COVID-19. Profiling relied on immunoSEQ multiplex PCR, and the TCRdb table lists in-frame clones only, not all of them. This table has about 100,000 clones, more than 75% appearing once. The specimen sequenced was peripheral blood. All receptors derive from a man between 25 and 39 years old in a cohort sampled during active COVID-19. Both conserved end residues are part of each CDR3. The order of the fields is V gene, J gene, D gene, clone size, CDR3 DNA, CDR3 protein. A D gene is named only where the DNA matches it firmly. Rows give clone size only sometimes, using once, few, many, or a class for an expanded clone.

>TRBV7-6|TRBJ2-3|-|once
TGTGCCAGCAGCATTGGGCAGGGCTCTAGCACAGATACGCAGTATTTT
CASSIGQGSSTDTQYF
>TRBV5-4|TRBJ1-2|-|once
TGTGCCAGCAGCTTTCCAGGATCTAACTATGGCTACACCTTC
CASSFPGSNYGYTF
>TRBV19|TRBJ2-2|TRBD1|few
TGTGCCAGTAGTGGGGGACAGGGGGCAGGAACCGGGGAGCTGTTTTTT
CASSGGQGAGTGELFF
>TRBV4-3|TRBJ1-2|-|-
TGCGCCAGCAGCCAAGTGGCAGGGACAAACTATGGCTACACCTTC
CASSQVAGTNYGYTF
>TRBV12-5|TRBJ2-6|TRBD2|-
TGTGCTAGTGGTTTGGTAGGGAGGGGCCTTCTCCGTTCTGGGGCCAACGTCCTGACTTTC
CASGLVGRGLLRSGANVLTF
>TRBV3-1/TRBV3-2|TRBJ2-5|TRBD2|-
TGTGCCAGCAGCCAACGGGGGGGAGAGACCCAGTACTTC
CASSQRGGETQYF
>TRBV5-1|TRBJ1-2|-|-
TGCGCCAGCAGCTTGAGCGATAACTATGGCTACACCTTC
CASSLSDNYGYTF
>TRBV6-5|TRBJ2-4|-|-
TGTGCCAGCAGAGACGGACAGGCCAAAAACATTCAGTACTTC
CASRDGQAKNIQYF
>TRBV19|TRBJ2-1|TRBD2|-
TGTGCCAGTACCACTAGCGGGGGCTTCAATGAGCAGTTCTTC
CASTTSGGFNEQFF
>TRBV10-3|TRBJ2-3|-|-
TGTGCCATCATAGACAAGCCCACAGATACGCAGTATTTT
CAIIDKPTDTQYF
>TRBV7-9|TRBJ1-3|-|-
TGTGCCAGCAGCTTTGGGGCTTCCCCCAGCTCTGGAAACACCATATATTTT
CASSFGASPSSGNTIYF
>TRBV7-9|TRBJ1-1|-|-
TGTGCCAGCATATTCCCCGATAGGCAGGGGCTAGCTGGAGCTTTCTTT
CASIFPDRQGLAGAFF
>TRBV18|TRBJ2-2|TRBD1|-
TGTGCTAGCTCACCCGGACAGGGGAACACCGGGGAGCTGTTTTTT
CASSPGQGNTGELFF
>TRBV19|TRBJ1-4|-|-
TGTGCCAGTAGTATACCGGAGGACGGGGTTTATGAAAAACTGTTTTTT
CASSIPEDGVYEKLFF
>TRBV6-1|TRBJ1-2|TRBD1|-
TGTGCCAGCAGTGAAAGGGGGACAGGGGACTATGGCTACACCTTC
CASSERGTGDYGYTF
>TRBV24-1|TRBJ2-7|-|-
TGTGCCACCAGTGATCCCGGTGGCGAGCAGTACTTC
CATSDPGGEQYF
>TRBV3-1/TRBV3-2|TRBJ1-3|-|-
TGTGCCAGCAGCCAAGACTGGGGGGAAGGAAACACCATATATTTT
CASSQDWGEGNTIYF
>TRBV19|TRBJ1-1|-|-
TGTGCCAGTAGTACACAGAGGAACACTGAAGCTTTCTTT
CASSTQRNTEAFF
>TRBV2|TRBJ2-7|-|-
TGTGCCAGCCAGCGAGAGGGTGGTGTGAGCGAGCAGTACTTC
CASQREGGVSEQYF
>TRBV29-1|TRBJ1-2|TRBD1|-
TGCAGCGTTGAATTGGGACAGGGGGCGTATGGCTACACCTTC
CSVELGQGAYGYTF
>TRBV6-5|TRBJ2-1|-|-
TGTGCCAGCAGTTACTCGAGTTGGTATGAGCAGTTCTTC
CASSYSSWYEQFF
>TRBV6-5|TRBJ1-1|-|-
TGTGCCAGCAGCCAGGGATTGAACACTGAAGCTTTCTTT
CASSQGLNTEAFF
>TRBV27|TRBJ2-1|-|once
TGTGCCAGCAGTGTCTACGGTCTGTACAATGAGCAGTTCTTC
CASSVYGLYNEQFF
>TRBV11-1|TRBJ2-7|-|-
TGTGCCAGCAGCTTGGGCAGCTCTTACGAGCAGTACTTC
CASSLGSSYEQYF
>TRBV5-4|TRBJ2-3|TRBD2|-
TGTGCCAGCAGCGGAGGGACTAGCGGAGTGACAGATACGCAGTATTTT
CASSGGTSGVTDTQYF
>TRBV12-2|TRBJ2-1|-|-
TGTGCAAGTCGCTTAGTTTCGTGGAGGGGCGTCGATGAGCAGTTCTTC
CASRLVSWRGVDEQFF
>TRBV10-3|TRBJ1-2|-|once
TGTGCCATCAGTGAGTCGACCGGGCAGGGCGGCTACACCTTC
CAISESTGQGGYTF
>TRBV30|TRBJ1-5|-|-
TGTGCCTGGAGGCCTCGGGGTGCGGGTCATCAGCCCCAGCATTTT
CAWRPRGAGHQPQHF
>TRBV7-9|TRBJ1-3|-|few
TGTGCCAGCAGCCCAACAGGGGGAAACACCATATATTTT
CASSPTGGNTIYF
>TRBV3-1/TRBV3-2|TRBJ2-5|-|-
TGTGCCAGCAGCCCCCGGGGACCCGGGGGACAAGAGACCCAGTACTTC
CASSPRGPGGQETQYF
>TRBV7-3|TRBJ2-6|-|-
TGTGCCAGCAGCGGCCCTGGGGCCAACGTCCTGACTTTC
CASSGPGANVLTF
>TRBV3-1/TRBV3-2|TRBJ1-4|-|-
TGTGCCAGCAGCCGACAGATGGTAAATGAAAAACTGTTTTTT
CASSRQMVNEKLFF
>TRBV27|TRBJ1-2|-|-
TGTGCCAGCAGTCCCCGGACAGACATCTATGGCTACACCTTC
CASSPRTDIYGYTF
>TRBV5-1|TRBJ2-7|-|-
TGCGCCAGCAGCTTGGGTCCTCCCTCCTACGAGCAGTACTTC
CASSLGPPSYEQYF
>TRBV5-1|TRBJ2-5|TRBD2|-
TGCGCCAGCAGCCCGGGACTAGCGGGGGCCCAAGAGACCCAGTACTTC
CASSPGLAGAQETQYF